One sample yielded the 2 T cell receptor beta chains listed below, sequenced in a study of T cell responses to AZD1222 COVID-19 vaccine. Assay used: immunoSEQ multiplex PCR; TCRdb lists only in-frame clones, some missing. Of some 130,000 clones listed, 90% were seen once; the top ten hold 6.9%. Sequencing used peripheral blood, obtained on day 0 of AZD1222 vaccination. These receptors originate from an adult in good health.

V is TRBV2 and J is TRBJ2-3; 7 bases are a match to TRBD1. CDR1 and CDR2 from the germline V gene are SNHLY and FYNNEI. This CDR3 has 14 amino acids. The V gene end was trimmed by 5 bases and the J gene end by 8 bases; junction bases not matched to a gene: 10. CDR3: CASSPGQPTSTQYF. Written as DNA, the CDR3 is TGTGCCAGCAGTCCGGGACAGCCGACGAGTACGCAGTATTTT.

The chain joins TRBV6-6 to TRBJ2-7, with 13 bases identical to TRBD2. With V trimmed by 1 base and J by 6 bases, 6 bases remained unmatched. Per germline, CDR1 MNHNY and CDR2 SVGAGI (reference sequence). The CDR3 sequence is 16 residues long. CDR3 sequence (DNA): TGTGCCAGCAGTTACTTGAGGACTAGCGGGGGAGGCGAGCAGTACTTC. Residues: CASSYLRTSGGGEQYF.